The present TCR beta chain was sequenced within a study of control samples from healthy donors and cancer patients. The CDR3 loop spans 12 amino acids. Trimming took off 2 bases at V and 6 bases at J, with 6 bases between the two ends. CDR1 is SGHTS, CDR2 YDEGEE, per germline. TCRdb's table, derived via immunoSEQ multiplex PCR, lists solely in-frame clones and lacks some. The table lists roughly 92,000 clones, 85% to 90% of them singletons. Sequenced material: blood. The source is a woman in her sixties in good health. The chain links TRBV5-8 to TRBJ1-3; no clear D gene. In DNA form, the CDR3 reads TGTGCCAGCAGCTTTTCGCTAAACACCATATATTTT. Translated: CASSFSLNTIYF.